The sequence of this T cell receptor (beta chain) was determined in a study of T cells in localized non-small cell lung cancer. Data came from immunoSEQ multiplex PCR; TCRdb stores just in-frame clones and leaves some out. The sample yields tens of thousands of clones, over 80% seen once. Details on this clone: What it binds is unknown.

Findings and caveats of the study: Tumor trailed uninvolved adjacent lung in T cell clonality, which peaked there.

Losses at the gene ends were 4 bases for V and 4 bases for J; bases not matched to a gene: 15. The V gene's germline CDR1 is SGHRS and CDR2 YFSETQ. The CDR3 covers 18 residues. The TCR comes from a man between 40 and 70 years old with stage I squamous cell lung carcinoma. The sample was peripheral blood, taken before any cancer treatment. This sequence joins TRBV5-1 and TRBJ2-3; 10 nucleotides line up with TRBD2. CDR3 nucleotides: TGCGCCAGCAGCCCGATGACCGGAGCGGGGGGGAGATCAGATACGCAGTATTTT. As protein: CASSPMTGAGGRSDTQYF. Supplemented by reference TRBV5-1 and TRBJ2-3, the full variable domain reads KAGVTQTPRYLIKTRGQQVTLSCSPISGHRSVSWYQQTPGQGLQFLFEYFSETQRNKGNFPGRFSGRQFSNSRSEMNVSTLELGDSALYLCASSPMTGAGGRSDTQYFGPGTRLTVL.